This T cell receptor (beta chain) was observed in a study of monozygotic twins with inflammatory bowel disease. CDR1 and CDR2 (germline): SGHAT, FQDESV (reference sequence). There are 20 residues in the CDR3. TCRdb reprocessed the 5' RACE reads and keeps a single row for each CDR3 protein, giving no DNA. The repertoire table contains approximately 330,000 distinct CDR3 sequences. This rearrangement joins TRBV11-1 to TRBJ2-2; TCRdb outputs TRBD1, but without DNA this stays unchecked. Sequenced input: blood. The clonotype was recovered from a human donor with ulcerative colitis or Crohn's disease, or a healthy co-twin of an affected twin (not recorded which). The CDR3 sequence is CASSLGSAGGSPPNTGELFF. Full variable domain (rest looked up from reference TRBV11-1 and TRBJ2-2): EAEVAQSPRYKITEKSQAVAFWCDPISGHATLYWYRQILGQGPELLVQFQDESVVDDSQLPKDRFSAERLKGVDSTLKIQPAELGDSAMYLCASSLGSAGGSPPNTGELFFGEGSRLTVL.